One and the same sample provided the 10 T cell receptor beta chains below, sequenced in a study of shared clonotypes between healthy human individuals. The data were produced by immunoSEQ multiplex PCR, yet TCRdb's version contains in-frame clones alone and is incomplete. The table includes about 450,000 clones, around 79% detected once. The specimen sequenced was PBMCs. The receptor set was obtained from a woman in her 40s in good health. Some clones in this sample may be carry-over from other donors' samples.

This chain joins TRBV27 and TRBJ2-1; the D call may be TRBD1 or TRBD2 (6 bases each). There are 16 residues in the CDR3. V lost 6 bases to trimming and J lost 9 bases, with 24 bases between them. Germline loops: CDR1 MNHEY, CDR2 SMNVEV (reference sequence). The CDR3 DNA reads TGTGCCAGCAGCCCCCTCGGGGGCTTTCCGACCACTGAGCAGTTCTTC. It yields the protein CASSPLGGFPTTEQFF.

This chain connects TRBV10-3 to TRBJ2-1; D is unresolved. V gave up 3 bases and J gave up 5 bases, with 8 bases separating them. This CDR3 is built from 13 residues. The germline CDR1 and CDR2 sequences are ENHRY and SYGVKD. CDR3 nucleotide sequence: TGTGCCATCAGTGACTACACCCACAATGAGCAGTTCTTC. This sequence encodes CAISDYTHNEQFF.

The rearrangement joins TRBV7-8 to TRBJ2-3; D may be TRBD2 (5 bases). Trimming took 2 bases from V and 0 from J, leaving 9 bases between them. Germline CDR1 SGHVS, CDR2 FQNEAQ. The length of the CDR3 is 15 residues. The CDR3 coding sequence is TGTGCCAGCAGCTTATTGCGGACTAGCACAGATACGCAGTATTTT. Protein: CASSLLRTSTDTQYF.

The chain couples TRBV2 to TRBJ2-6; D not resolved. The CDR3 runs to 14 residues. Germline V gene sequence: CDR1 SNHLY, CDR2 FYNNEI. V was cut by 7 bases and J by 0 bases, with 7 bases left in between. The DNA for the CDR3 is TGTGCCAGCAAAGGAAACTCTGGGGCCAACGTCCTGACTTTC. Its translation is CASKGNSGANVLTF.

This clone has just one count. The J gene is TRBJ1-3, the V gene TRBV11-2; D gene uncertain. From germline, CDR1 is SGHAT and CDR2 FQNNGV. The CDR3 has 15 residues. V shed 3 bases and J shed 0 bases, with 9 bases lying between them. CDR3 loop: CASSFSGLSGNTIYF. Here the CDR3 DNA reads TGTGCCAGCAGCTTTTCCGGCCTCTCTGGAAACACCATATATTTT.

The V and J genes are TRBV9 and TRBJ2-1, with 8 nucleotides matching TRBD2. Germline V gives CDR1 SGDLS, CDR2 YYNGEE. V dropped 0 bases and J dropped 0; count of bases not matched to a gene: 11. The CDR3 covers 19 residues. CDR3 in DNA: TGTGCCAGCAGCGTAGGGCTTAGCGGGAAGGGAAGCTCCTACAATGAGCAGTTCTTC. This translates into CASSVGLSGKGSSYNEQFF.

A remark on this clone: The sample has other DNA sequences that encode this CDR3 too. The chain is built from TRBV5-1 and TRBJ1-3, with D perhaps matching TRBD1 (5 bases). V lost 0 bases and J 4 bases, leaving 11 bases between the germline ends. CDR3 length: 15 residues. CDR1 and CDR2 (germline): SGHRS, YFSETQ. CDR3 in DNA: TGCGCCAGCAGCTTGGCCGGGGGGAGCGGAAACACCATATATTTT. It translates to CASSLAGGSGNTIYF.

J is TRBJ2-3 and V is TRBV11-3; the D gene is possibly TRBD2 (7 bases). The CDR3 runs to 16 residues. Germline V gives CDR1 SGHNT, CDR2 YENEEA. V lost 1 base and J lost 4, with 15 bases in between. The DNA of the CDR3 is TGTGCCAGCAGCTTAGGACCGGGGGGCATTGCAGATACGCAGTATTTT. This sequence encodes CASSLGPGGIADTQYF.

The chain carries TRBV7-9 and TRBJ2-1; no firm D call. This CDR3 is 13 amino acids long. The V end was cut by 6 bases, the J end by 10 bases, with 16 bases between. Germline loops: CDR1 SEHNR, CDR2 FQNEAQ (reference sequence). The CDR3, as DNA: TGTGCCAGCAGTTCTGGAGTTGGGCGGGAGCAGTTCTTC. It specifies CASSSGVGREQFF.

The rearrangement uses TRBV11-2 and TRBJ2-2, with 7 bases lining up with TRBD2. Germline assignment: CDR1 SGHAT and CDR2 FQNNGV. The CDR3 has 15 residues. The ends lost 1 base at V and 1 base at J; junction bases unmatched: 0. The CDR3 reads CASSLAGGNTGELFF. The CDR3 DNA sequence: TGTGCCAGCAGCTTAGCGGGAGGGAACACCGGGGAGCTGTTTTTT.